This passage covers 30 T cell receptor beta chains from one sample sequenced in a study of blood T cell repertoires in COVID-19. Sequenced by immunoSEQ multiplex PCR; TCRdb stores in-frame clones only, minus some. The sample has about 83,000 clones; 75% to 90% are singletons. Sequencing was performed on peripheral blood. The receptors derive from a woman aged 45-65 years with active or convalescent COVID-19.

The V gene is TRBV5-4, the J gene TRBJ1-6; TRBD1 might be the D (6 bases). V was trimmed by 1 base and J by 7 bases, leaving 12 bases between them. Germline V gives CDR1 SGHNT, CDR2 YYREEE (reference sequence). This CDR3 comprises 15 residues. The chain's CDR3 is CASSLNRAQNSPLHF. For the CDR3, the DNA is TGTGCCAGCAGCTTGAACAGGGCACAGAATTCACCCCTCCACTTT.

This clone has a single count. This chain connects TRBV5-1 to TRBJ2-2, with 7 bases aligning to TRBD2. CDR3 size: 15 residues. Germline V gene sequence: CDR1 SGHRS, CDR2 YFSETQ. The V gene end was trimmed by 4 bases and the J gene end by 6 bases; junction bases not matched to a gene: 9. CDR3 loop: CASSPGTGGPGELFF. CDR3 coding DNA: TGCGCCAGCAGCCCTGGAACGGGGGGACCCGGGGAGCTGTTTTTT.

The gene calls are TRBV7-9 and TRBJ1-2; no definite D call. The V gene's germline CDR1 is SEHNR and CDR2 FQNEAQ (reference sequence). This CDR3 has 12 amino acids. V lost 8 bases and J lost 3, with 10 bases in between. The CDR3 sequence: CASVRIHYGYTF. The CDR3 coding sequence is TGTGCCAGCGTCAGGATCCACTATGGCTACACCTTC.

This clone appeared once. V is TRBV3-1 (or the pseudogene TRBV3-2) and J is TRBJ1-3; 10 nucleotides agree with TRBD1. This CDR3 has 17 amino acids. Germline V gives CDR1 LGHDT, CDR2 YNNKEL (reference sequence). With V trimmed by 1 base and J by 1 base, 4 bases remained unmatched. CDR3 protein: CASSQVGGQGSGNTIYF. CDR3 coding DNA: TGTGCCAGCAGCCAAGTGGGGGGACAGGGGTCTGGAAACACCATATATTTT.

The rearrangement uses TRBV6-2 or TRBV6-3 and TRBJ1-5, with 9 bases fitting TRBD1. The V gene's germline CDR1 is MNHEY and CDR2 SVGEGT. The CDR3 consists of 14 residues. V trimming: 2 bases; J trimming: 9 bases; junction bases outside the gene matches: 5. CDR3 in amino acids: CASSYRDRDRPQHF. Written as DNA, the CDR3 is TGTGCCAGCAGTTACCGGGACAGGGATCGGCCCCAGCATTTT.

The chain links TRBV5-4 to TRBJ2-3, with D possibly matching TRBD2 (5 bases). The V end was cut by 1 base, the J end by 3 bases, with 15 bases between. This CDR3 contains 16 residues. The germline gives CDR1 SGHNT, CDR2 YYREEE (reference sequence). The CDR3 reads CASSLIGVTGTDTQYF. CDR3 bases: TGTGCCAGCAGCTTGATCGGCGTAACGGGGACAGATACGCAGTATTTT.

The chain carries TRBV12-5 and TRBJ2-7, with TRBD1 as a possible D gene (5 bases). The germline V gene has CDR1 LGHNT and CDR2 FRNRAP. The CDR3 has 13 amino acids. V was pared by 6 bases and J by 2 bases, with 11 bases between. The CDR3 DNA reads TGTGCTAGTGGGGTAATAGGGGCCTACGAGCAGTACTTC. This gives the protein CASGVIGAYEQYF.

The CDR3 sequence: CATKGVNTEAFF. CDR3 DNA sequence: TGTGCCACCAAAGGGGTGAACACTGAAGCTTTCTTT. V is TRBV24-1 and J is TRBJ1-1; possibly TRBD1 for D (5 bases). V lost 8 bases and J 0 bases, leaving 6 bases between the germline ends. Germline lookup yields CDR1 KGHDR and CDR2 SFDVKD. The CDR3 is 12 residues long.

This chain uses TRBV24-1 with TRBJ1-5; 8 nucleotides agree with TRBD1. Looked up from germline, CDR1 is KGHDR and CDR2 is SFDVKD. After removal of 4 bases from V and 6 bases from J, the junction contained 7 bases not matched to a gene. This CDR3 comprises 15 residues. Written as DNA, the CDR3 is TGTGCCACCAGTGAGTCCAGGGGGCCGATTCAGCCCCAGCATTTT. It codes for CATSESRGPIQPQHF.

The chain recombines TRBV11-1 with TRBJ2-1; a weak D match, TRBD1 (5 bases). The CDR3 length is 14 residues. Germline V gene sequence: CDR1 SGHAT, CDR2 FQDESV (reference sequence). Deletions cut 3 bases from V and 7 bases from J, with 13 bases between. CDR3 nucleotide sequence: TGTGCCAGCAGCTTTAGGGGCTTTGGGAATGAGCAGTTCTTC. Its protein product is CASSFRGFGNEQFF.

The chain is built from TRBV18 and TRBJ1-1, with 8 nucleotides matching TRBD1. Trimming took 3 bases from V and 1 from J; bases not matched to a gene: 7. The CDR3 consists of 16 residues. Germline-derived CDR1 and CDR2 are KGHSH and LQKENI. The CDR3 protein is CASSPGQGVGNTEAFF. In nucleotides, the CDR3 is TGTGCCAGCTCACCCGGACAGGGTGTCGGGAACACTGAAGCTTTCTTT.

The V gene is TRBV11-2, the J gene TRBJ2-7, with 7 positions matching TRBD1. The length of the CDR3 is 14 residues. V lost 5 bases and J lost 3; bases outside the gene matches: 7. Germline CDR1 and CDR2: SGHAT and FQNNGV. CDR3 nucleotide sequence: TGTGCCAGCAGCCCCAGGGGGTCCTTCTACGAGCAGTACTTC. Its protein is CASSPRGSFYEQYF.

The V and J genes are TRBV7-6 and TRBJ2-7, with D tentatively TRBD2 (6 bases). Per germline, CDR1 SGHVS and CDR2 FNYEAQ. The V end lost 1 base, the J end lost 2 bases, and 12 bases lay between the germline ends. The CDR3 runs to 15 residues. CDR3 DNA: TGTGCCAGCAGCTTAGTACGCGGCGGGGCCTACGAGCAGTACTTC. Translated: CASSLVRGGAYEQYF.

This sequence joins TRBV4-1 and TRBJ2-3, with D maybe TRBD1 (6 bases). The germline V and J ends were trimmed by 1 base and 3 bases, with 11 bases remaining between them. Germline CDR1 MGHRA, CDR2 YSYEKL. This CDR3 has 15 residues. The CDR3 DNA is TGCGCCAGCAGCCAAGGGAACAGGGTAACAGATACGCAGTATTTT. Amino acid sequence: CASSQGNRVTDTQYF.

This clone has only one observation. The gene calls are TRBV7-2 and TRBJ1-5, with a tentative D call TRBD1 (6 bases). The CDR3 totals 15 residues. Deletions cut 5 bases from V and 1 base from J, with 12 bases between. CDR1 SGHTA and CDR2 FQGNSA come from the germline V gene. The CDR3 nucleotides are TGTGCCAGCAGCCGTCAGGGGATCAGCAATCAGCCCCAGCATTTT. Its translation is CASSRQGISNQPQHF.

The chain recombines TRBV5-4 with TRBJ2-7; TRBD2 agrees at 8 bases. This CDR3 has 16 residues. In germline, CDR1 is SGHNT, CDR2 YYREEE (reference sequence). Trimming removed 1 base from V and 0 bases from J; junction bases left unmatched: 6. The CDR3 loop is CASSLSGGGRSYEQYF. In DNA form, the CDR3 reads TGTGCCAGCAGCTTGTCTGGCGGGGGGCGCTCCTACGAGCAGTACTTC.

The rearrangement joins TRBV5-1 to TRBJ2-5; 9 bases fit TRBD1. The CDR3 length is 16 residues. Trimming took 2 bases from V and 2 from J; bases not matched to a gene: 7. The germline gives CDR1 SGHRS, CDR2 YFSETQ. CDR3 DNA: TGCGCCAGCAGCTTAGCCACCGGGACAGGGCAAGAGACCCAGTACTTC. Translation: CASSLATGTGQETQYF.

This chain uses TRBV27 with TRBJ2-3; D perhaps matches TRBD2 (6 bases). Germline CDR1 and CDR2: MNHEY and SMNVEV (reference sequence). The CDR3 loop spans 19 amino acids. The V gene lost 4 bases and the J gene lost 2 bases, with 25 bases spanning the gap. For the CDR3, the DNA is TGTGCCAGCAGTTCCACAAGCCTCGTGGCAGGGAGGATCACAGATACGCAGTATTTT. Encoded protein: CASSSTSLVAGRITDTQYF.

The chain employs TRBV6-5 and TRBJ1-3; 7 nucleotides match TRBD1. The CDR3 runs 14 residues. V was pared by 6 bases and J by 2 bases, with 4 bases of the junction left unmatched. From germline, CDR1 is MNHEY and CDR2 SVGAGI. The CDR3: CASRRTGPGNTIYF. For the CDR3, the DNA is TGTGCCAGCAGGAGGACAGGCCCTGGAAACACCATATATTTT.

The CDR3 DNA is TGTGCCAGCAGCTCCGGACTCGCCGGGGTTGGCGAGCAGTACTTC. Translated, it gives CASSSGLAGVGEQYF. The chain carries TRBV7-3 and TRBJ2-7; tentative D call: TRBD2 (5 bases). Germline-derived CDR1 and CDR2 are SGHTA and FQGTGA. The V and J ends lost 4 bases and 6 bases respectively, with 19 bases between them. The CDR3 runs 15 residues.

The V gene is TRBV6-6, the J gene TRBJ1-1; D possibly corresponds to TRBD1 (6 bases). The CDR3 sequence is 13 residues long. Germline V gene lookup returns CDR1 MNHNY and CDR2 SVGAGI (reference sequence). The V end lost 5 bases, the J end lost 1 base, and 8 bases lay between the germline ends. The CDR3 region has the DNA TGTGCCAGCAGTCTGGGACAGAACACTGAAGCTTTCTTT. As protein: CASSLGQNTEAFF.

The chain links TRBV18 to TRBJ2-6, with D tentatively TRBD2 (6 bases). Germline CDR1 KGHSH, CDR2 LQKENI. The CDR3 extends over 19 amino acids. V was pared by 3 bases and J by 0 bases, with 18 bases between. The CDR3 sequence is CASSPLGAGGPSGANVLTF. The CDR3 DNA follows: TGTGCCAGCTCACCCTTAGGCGCCGGGGGTCCCTCTGGGGCCAACGTCCTGACTTTC. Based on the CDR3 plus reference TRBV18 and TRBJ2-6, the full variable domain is NAGVMQNPRHLVRRRGQEARLRCSPMKGHSHVYWYRQLPEEGLKFMVYLQKENIIDESGMPKERFSAEFPKEGPSILRIQQVVRGDSAAYFCASSPLGAGGPSGANVLTFGAGSRLTVL.

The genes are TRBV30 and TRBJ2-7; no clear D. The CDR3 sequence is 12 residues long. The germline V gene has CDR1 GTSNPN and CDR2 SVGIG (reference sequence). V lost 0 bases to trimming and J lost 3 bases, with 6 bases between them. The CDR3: CAWSVQIYEQYF. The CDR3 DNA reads TGTGCCTGGAGTGTACAGATCTACGAGCAGTACTTC.

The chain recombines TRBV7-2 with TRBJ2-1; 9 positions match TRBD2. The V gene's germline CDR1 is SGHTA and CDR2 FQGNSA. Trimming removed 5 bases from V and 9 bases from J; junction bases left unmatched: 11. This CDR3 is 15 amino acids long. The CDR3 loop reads CASSQSAGGLGEQFF. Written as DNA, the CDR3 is TGTGCCAGCAGCCAGAGCGCGGGGGGGCTGGGTGAGCAGTTCTTC.

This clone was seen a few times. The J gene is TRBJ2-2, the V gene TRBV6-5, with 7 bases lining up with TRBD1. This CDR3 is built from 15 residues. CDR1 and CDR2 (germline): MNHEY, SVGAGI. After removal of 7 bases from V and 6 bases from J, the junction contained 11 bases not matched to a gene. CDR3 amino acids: CASTKGRGRAGELFF. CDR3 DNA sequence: TGTGCCAGCACCAAAGGAAGGGGGCGCGCCGGGGAGCTGTTTTTT.

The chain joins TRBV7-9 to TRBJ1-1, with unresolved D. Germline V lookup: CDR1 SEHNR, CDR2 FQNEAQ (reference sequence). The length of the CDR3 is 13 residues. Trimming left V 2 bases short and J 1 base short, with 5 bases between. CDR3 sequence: CASSLSGNTEAFF. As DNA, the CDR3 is TGTGCCAGCAGCTTATCAGGGAACACTGAAGCTTTCTTT.

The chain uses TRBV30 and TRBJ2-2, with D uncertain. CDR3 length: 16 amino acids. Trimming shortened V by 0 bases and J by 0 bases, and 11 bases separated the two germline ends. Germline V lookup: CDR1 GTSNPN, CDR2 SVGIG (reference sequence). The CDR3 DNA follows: TGTGCCTGGAGTGTCAGGCCTCGCCCGAACACCGGGGAGCTGTTTTTT. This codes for CAWSVRPRPNTGELFF.

The CDR3 sequence is CASSFSGQGRSAEAFF. In DNA, the CDR3 is TGTGCCAGCAGTTTCTCCGGACAGGGTCGAAGTGCTGAAGCTTTCTTT. The chain uses TRBV27 and TRBJ1-1, with 8 bases lining up with TRBD1. V was pared by 3 bases and J by 6 bases, with 12 bases of the junction left unmatched. Germline V gene data show CDR1 as MNHEY and CDR2 as SMNVEV (reference sequence). This CDR3 is 16 amino acids long.

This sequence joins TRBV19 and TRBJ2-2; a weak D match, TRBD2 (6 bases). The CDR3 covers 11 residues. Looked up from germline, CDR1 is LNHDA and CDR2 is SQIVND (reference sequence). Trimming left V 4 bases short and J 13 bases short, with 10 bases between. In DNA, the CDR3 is TGTGCCAGTAGTAAGTTCGGGAGGCTGTTTTTT. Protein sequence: CASSKFGRLFF.

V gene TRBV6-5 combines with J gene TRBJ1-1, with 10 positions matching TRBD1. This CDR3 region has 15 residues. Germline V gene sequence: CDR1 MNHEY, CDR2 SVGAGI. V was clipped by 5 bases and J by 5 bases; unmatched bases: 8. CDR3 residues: CASSPRTGGRTEAFF. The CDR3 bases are TGTGCCAGCAGTCCAAGGACAGGGGGAAGGACTGAAGCTTTCTTT.